The 12 T cell receptor beta chains presented below share a single source sample, sequenced in a study of blood T cell repertoires in COVID-19. This table comes from immunoSEQ multiplex PCR, and its TCRdb copy is limited to in-frame clones, with some not included. The sample consists of a few hundred thousand clones, about 86% of them appearing once. Sequenced: PBMCs or T cells enriched from blood (not recorded which). The receptor source for this set is a woman in her thirties or forties with acute COVID-19.

The chain recombines TRBV15 with TRBJ1-5; possibly TRBD1 for D (5 bases). CDR3 length equals 14 residues. Trimming took off 0 bases at V and 6 bases at J, with 9 bases between the two ends. Germline lookup yields CDR1 LNHNV and CDR2 YYDKDF (reference sequence). The CDR3 region is CATSRDPGGQPQHF. The CDR3 DNA is TGTGCCACCAGCAGAGATCCCGGGGGTCAGCCCCAGCATTTT.

This chain joins TRBV28 and TRBJ2-2, with D perhaps matching TRBD2 (5 bases). There are 13 residues in the CDR3. Trimming stripped 10 bases from V and 6 bases from J, with 15 bases between. Germline lookup yields CDR1 MDHEN and CDR2 SYDVKM. CDR3 nucleotides: TGTGCCACCTCTCGAGGGCATGCCGGGGAGCTGTTTTTT. Its translation: CATSRGHAGELFF.

This clone was counted a single time. The rearrangement links TRBV5-1 to TRBJ1-1, with 8 bases lining up with TRBD1. V shed 3 bases and J 5 bases; nucleotides not matched to a gene: 6. This CDR3 region has 14 residues. The V gene's germline CDR1 is SGHRS and CDR2 YFSETQ. Here the CDR3 reads CASSYRQGLTEAFF. The CDR3, as DNA: TGCGCCAGCAGCTACCGACAGGGGTTGACTGAAGCTTTCTTT.

This sequence joins TRBV7-3 and TRBJ2-3, with 9 bases identical to TRBD2. Germline assignment: CDR1 SGHTA and CDR2 FQGTGA. The CDR3 sequence is 18 residues long. The ends lost 4 bases at V and 0 bases at J; junction bases unmatched: 11. The CDR3 DNA sequence: TGTGCCAGCAGCTCAACCTCTAGCGGGAAAGCTAGCACAGATACGCAGTATTTT. It translates to CASSSTSSGKASTDTQYF. The full variable domain, in which reference TRBV7-3 and TRBJ2-3 provide the parts outside the CDR3, is GAGVSQTPSNKVTEKGKYVELRCDPISGHTALYWYRQSLGQGPEFLIYFQGTGAADDSGLPNDRFFAVRPEGSVSTLKIQRTERGDSAVYLCASSSTSSGKASTDTQYFGPGTRLTVL.

The chain links TRBV25-1 to TRBJ1-6, with D possibly TRBD1 on 6 matching bases. CDR3 length: 15 residues. Trimming took 3 bases from V and 6 from J, leaving 12 bases between them. Germline assignment: CDR1 MGHDK and CDR2 SYGVNS. The CDR3 nucleotides are TGTGCCAGCAGTGACCTACGACAGGTTAATTCACCCCTCCACTTT. Translation gives CASSDLRQVNSPLHF.

This rearrangement joins TRBV12-3 or TRBV12-4 to TRBJ2-1; 8 nucleotides line up with TRBD2. V dropped 8 bases and J dropped 5; count of bases not matched to a gene: 5. The CDR3 runs 13 residues. As DNA, the CDR3 is TGTGCCAGCGGGCGGACTAGCAACAATGAGCAGTTCTTC. Translation: CASGRTSNNEQFF.

The chain recombines TRBV7-2 with TRBJ2-7; 8 nucleotides line up with TRBD2. Losses at the gene ends were 1 base for V and 0 bases for J; bases not matched to a gene: 5. The germline V gene has CDR1 SGHTA and CDR2 FQGNSA. The CDR3 extends over 16 amino acids. Written as DNA, the CDR3 is TGTGCCAGCAGCTTAGGGACTAGCCGAAGCTCCTACGAGCAGTACTTC. Protein product: CASSLGTSRSSYEQYF.

In this sample, this clone turned up once. The chain uses TRBV4-3 and TRBJ2-1, with 7 bases identical to TRBD2. CDR3 size: 17 residues. V dropped 4 bases and J dropped 2; count of bases not matched to a gene: 11. Germline V gene sequence: CDR1 LGHNA, CDR2 YSLEER. CDR3 DNA: TGCGCCAGCAGCCGAGAGCGGGGCGGATCTACCTACAATGAGCAGTTCTTC. It specifies CASSRERGGSTYNEQFF.

The rearrangement links TRBV5-1 to TRBJ1-5; 7 bases align to TRBD1. Germline V gene sequence: CDR1 SGHRS, CDR2 YFSETQ. The V gene end was trimmed by 1 base and the J gene end by 2 bases; junction bases not matched to a gene: 0. CDR3 length equals 14 residues. The CDR3 DNA is TGCGCCAGCAGCTTGACAGGGGGCAATCAGCCCCAGCATTTT. It yields the protein CASSLTGGNQPQHF.

The chain links TRBV5-5 to TRBJ2-7, with TRBD1 identical over 7 bases. The CDR3 is 16 residues long. Losses at the gene ends were 4 bases for V and 6 bases for J; bases not matched to a gene: 16. The germline gives CDR1 SGHKS, CDR2 YYEKEE (reference sequence). DNA of the CDR3: TGTGCCAGCAGCCCGTTGCCACCGGGACAGAATTTCGAGCAGTACTTC. Protein: CASSPLPPGQNFEQYF. The full variable domain, its missing parts supplied by reference TRBV5-5 and TRBJ2-7, is DAGVTQSPTHLIKTRGQQVTLRCSPISGHKSVSWYQQVLGQGPQFIFQYYEKEERGRGNFPDRFSARQFPNYSSELNVNALLLGDSALYLCASSPLPPGQNFEQYFGPGTRLTVT.

This chain joins TRBV19 and TRBJ1-4, with 10 bases that match TRBD1. Looked up from germline, CDR1 is LNHDA and CDR2 is SQIVND (reference sequence). With 5 bases clipped from V and 6 bases from J, the junction kept 6 bases outside the gene matches. The CDR3 consists of 15 residues. The CDR3 region has the DNA TGTGCCAGTAGTGGACCGGGACAGGGGCATGAAAAACTGTTTTTT. It encodes CASSGPGQGHEKLFF.

The J gene is TRBJ2-3, the V gene TRBV7-2; D is perhaps TRBD1 (6 bases). The germline V gene encodes CDR1 SGHTA and CDR2 FQGNSA. The V and J ends lost 6 bases and 6 bases respectively, with 19 bases between them. The CDR3 length is 15 residues. CDR3 protein: CASRIRGNRKDTQYF. The CDR3 coding sequence is TGTGCCAGCAGAATCAGGGGTAATCGGAAGGATACGCAGTATTTT.